The next 22 T cell receptor beta chains were all read from a single sample in a study of neurological immune-mediated disorders. This sample's time point: longitudinal time-point 1 (baseline). One entry per CDR3 protein results from TCRdb running MiXCR on the 5' RACE reads. The sample shows about 49,000 distinct CDR3 sequences, about 9% of them seen only once. The sequenced sample was PBMCs. These receptors originate from a woman in her 40s in good health.

This clonotype was observed at least ten times. This chain uses TRBV20-1 with TRBJ1-1; no reliable D call. Trimming left V 0 bases short and J 1 base short, with 12 bases between. CDR3 size: 15 residues. The germline gives CDR1 DFQATT, CDR2 SNEGSKA (reference sequence). The CDR3 reads CSARDRKGWNTEAFF. Here the CDR3 DNA reads TGCAGTGCTAGAGATCGGAAGGGTTGGAACACTGAAGCTTTCTTT.

This clonotype has ten or more counts. This sequence joins TRBV12-3 or TRBV12-4 and TRBJ2-7, with D possibly being TRBD1 (5 bases). The V end was cut by 2 bases, the J end by 2 bases, with 13 bases between. CDR3 size: 15 residues. In nucleotides, the CDR3 is TGTGCCAGCAGTTTAACGGCAGGGTCCACCTACGAGCAGTACTTC. Amino acids: CASSLTAGSTYEQYF.

There are many counts of this clonotype. The chain is built from TRBV5-4 and TRBJ2-3; TRBD2 aligns across 8 bases. CDR1 is SGHNT and CDR2 is YYREEE in the germline V gene (reference sequence). This CDR3 has 14 residues. The V gene end was trimmed by 1 base and the J gene end by 6 bases; junction bases not matched to a gene: 4. The CDR3 is CASSLLREEDTQYF. Written as DNA, the CDR3 is TGTGCCAGCAGCTTGTTGCGGGAGGAGGATACGCAGTATTTT.

This clonotype was seen ten or more times. This sequence joins TRBV4-3 and TRBJ2-7; 8 bases are a match to TRBD1. Unmatched junction bases numbered 3, after V lost 1 base and J lost 1 base. CDR3 length: 15 residues. In germline, CDR1 is LGHNA, CDR2 YSLEER. The CDR3 loop reads CASSQGTGSSYEQYF. Written as DNA, the CDR3 is TGCGCCAGCAGCCAAGGGACAGGGTCTTCCTACGAGCAGTACTTC.

This clonotype was recorded at least ten times. This chain connects TRBV15 to TRBJ2-2, with D possibly TRBD1 on 6 matching bases. The germline gives CDR1 LNHNV, CDR2 YYDKDF (reference sequence). The CDR3 contains 15 residues. Trimming stripped 4 bases from V and 3 bases from J, with 12 bases between. The CDR3 protein is CATSKQGAYTGELFF. CDR3 DNA: TGTGCCACCAGCAAACAGGGAGCCTACACCGGGGAGCTGTTTTTT.

This clonotype was detected many times. The rearrangement uses TRBV12-3 or TRBV12-4 and TRBJ2-2; 8 bases match TRBD1. There are 17 residues in the CDR3. V lost 6 bases to trimming and J lost 4 bases; unmatched junction nucleotides: 13. CDR3 residues: CASSSNTGGVGTGELFF. The CDR3 nucleotides are TGTGCCAGCAGCTCAAATACAGGGGGAGTGGGCACCGGGGAGCTGTTTTTT.

This clonotype was detected many times. The chain couples TRBV20-1 to TRBJ1-2; D uncertain. V was cut by 7 bases and J by 5 bases, with 11 bases left in between. Germline V gives CDR1 DFQATT, CDR2 SNEGSKA (reference sequence). The CDR3 totals 11 residues. Written as DNA, the CDR3 is TGCAGTGGCCCACAGCGGTATGGCTACACCTTC. It is translated as CSGPQRYGYTF.

This clonotype was observed at least ten times. CDR3 DNA: TGTGCCAGCAGCATACTATGGGCCCCTAACTATGGCTACACCTTC. Translation: CASSILWAPNYGYTF. The chain couples TRBV5-6 to TRBJ1-2; D call uncertain. CDR3 length: 15 amino acids. Trimming shortened V by 4 bases and J by 0 bases, and 13 bases separated the two germline ends. CDR1 and CDR2 from the germline V gene are SGHDT and YYEEEE.

This clonotype appeared many times. The chain carries TRBV7-9 and TRBJ2-1, with TRBD2 matching 9 bases. CDR3 length: 15 residues. Germline V gene lookup returns CDR1 SEHNR and CDR2 FQNEAQ (reference sequence). V shed 2 bases and J 7 bases; nucleotides not matched to a gene: 6. CDR3: CASSLRRGGLNEQFF. CDR3 sequence (DNA): TGTGCCAGCAGCTTACGGCGGGGGGGCCTTAATGAGCAGTTCTTC.

At least ten counts were recorded for this clonotype. The CDR3 loop is CATSDLAIGDEQFF. DNA of the CDR3: TGTGCCACCAGTGATTTGGCTATCGGGGATGAGCAGTTCTTC. The rearrangement joins TRBV24-1 to TRBJ2-1; D is perhaps TRBD2 (5 bases). This CDR3 contains 14 residues. V lost 0 bases and J 8 bases, leaving 10 bases between the germline ends. Germline CDR1 and CDR2: KGHDR and SFDVKD.

This clonotype was counted at least ten times. This chain joins TRBV20-1 and TRBJ1-2; weak D call: TRBD1 (5 bases). The CDR3 covers 14 residues. V shed 3 bases and J shed 2 bases, with 13 bases lying between them. Germline lookup yields CDR1 DFQATT and CDR2 SNEGSKA (reference sequence). The CDR3 DNA follows: TGCAGTGCTAGTGCGGGACGGTCGAACTATGGCTACACCTTC. Protein sequence: CSASAGRSNYGYTF.

This clonotype was detected ten times or more. This chain links TRBV20-1 with TRBJ1-1; tentative D call: TRBD1 (6 bases). V lost 4 bases to trimming and J lost 4 bases, with 10 bases between them. Germline CDR1 DFQATT, CDR2 SNEGSKA (reference sequence). The CDR3 is 12 residues long. The CDR3 region is CSATAGATEAFF. The CDR3 DNA reads TGCAGTGCTACAGCAGGGGCCACTGAAGCTTTCTTT.

This clonotype showed up many times. The V call is TRBV7-9, the J call TRBJ2-5, with unresolved D. The CDR3 extends over 13 amino acids. V lost 5 bases and J lost 0, with 7 bases in between. The germline V gene encodes CDR1 SEHNR and CDR2 FQNEAQ (reference sequence). CDR3 residues: CASSPSYQETQYF. The CDR3 coding sequence is TGTGCCAGCAGCCCCTCGTACCAAGAGACCCAGTACTTC. The variable domain in full, completed from reference TRBV7-9 and TRBJ2-5, reads DTGVSQNPRHKITKRGQNVTFRCDPISEHNRLYWYRQTLGQGPEFLTYFQNEAQLEKSRLLSDRFSAERPKGSFSTLEIQRTEQGDSAMYLCASSPSYQETQYFGPGTRLLVL.

Concerning this clonotype: This may come from a read error, since a much larger clone is one base off. The chain joins TRBV20-1 to TRBJ1-5; D is uncertain. The CDR3 is made up of 14 amino acids. V was clipped by 3 bases and J by 5 bases, with 14 bases between them. Per germline, CDR1 DFQATT and CDR2 SNEGSKA (reference sequence). DNA of the CDR3: TGCAGTGCTAGGTGGGCCGAGGGCTATCAGCCCCAGCATTTT. Translating gives CSARWAEGYQPQHF.

This clonotype was seen ten or more times. The chain recombines TRBV12-3 or TRBV12-4 with TRBJ2-7; 11 nucleotides match TRBD2. The CDR3 spans 17 residues. The J segment lost 5 bases and the V segment lost 2 bases, leaving 11 bases of the junction unmatched. In DNA, the CDR3 is TGTGCCAGCAGTTTAAGGATGACTAGCGGGATTAGCGACGAGCAGTACTTC. This translates into CASSLRMTSGISDEQYF.

This clonotype showed up many times. The chain joins TRBV10-2 to TRBJ2-6; possible D gene TRBD1, 6 bases. The V gene lost 0 bases and the J gene lost 1 base, with 10 bases spanning the gap. The germline V gene has CDR1 WSHSY and CDR2 SAAADI. This CDR3 comprises 17 residues. CDR3 sequence reads: CASSESSGASGANVLTF. In DNA, the CDR3 is TGCGCCAGCAGTGAGTCCTCAGGGGCGTCTGGGGCCAACGTCCTGACTTTC.

This clonotype was seen many times. The V call is TRBV7-3, the J call TRBJ2-3; the D is unclear. V lost 1 base, J lost 5 bases, and 10 bases lay in between. Germline V gene lookup returns CDR1 SGHTA and CDR2 FQGTGA. The CDR3 loop spans 14 amino acids. CDR3 protein: CASSLRTTGDTQYF. CDR3 DNA sequence: TGTGCCAGCAGCTTAAGGACCACGGGAGATACGCAGTATTTT.

The rearrangement uses TRBV7-8 and TRBJ2-1; 10 bases map to TRBD2. The trim removed 5 bases at V and 8 bases at J, leaving 12 bases unmatched. CDR1 SGHVS and CDR2 FQNEAQ come from the germline V gene. The CDR3 sequence is 16 residues long. CDR3 in amino acids: CASSRQLAGTSDEQFF. In DNA, the CDR3 is TGTGCCAGCAGCCGACAACTAGCGGGGACCTCGGATGAGCAGTTCTTC.

This clonotype was seen many times. The V gene is TRBV10-3, the J gene TRBJ2-1; 8 bases are shared with TRBD2. Germline V lookup: CDR1 ENHRY, CDR2 SYGVKD. V dropped 3 bases and J dropped 6; count of bases not matched to a gene: 7. The CDR3 consists of 15 residues. The CDR3 coding sequence is TGTGCCATCAGTGAACGGGAGGGTCAAGGCAATGAGCAGTTCTTC. This sequence encodes CAISEREGQGNEQFF.

This clonotype was counted between two and nine times. The rearrangement joins TRBV2 to TRBJ2-7; D might be TRBD1 (7 bases). This CDR3 comprises 14 residues. V lost 3 bases to trimming and J lost 3 bases, with 12 bases between them. The germline CDR1 and CDR2 sequences are SNHLY and FYNNEI. The CDR3 reads CASSEPGGLYEQYF. As DNA, the CDR3 is TGTGCCAGCAGTGAGCCAGGGGGGCTCTACGAGCAGTACTTC.

About this clonotype itself: A much larger clone is a single base away; this may be a read error. The rearrangement uses TRBV29-1 and TRBJ1-2, with 11 bases identical to TRBD1. The CDR3 has 14 residues. The germline CDR1 and CDR2 sequences are SQVTM and ANQGSEA. V was pared by 0 bases and J by 10 bases, with 7 bases of the junction left unmatched. The CDR3 loop is CSVEEGQGEGDYTF. CDR3 sequence (DNA): TGCAGCGTTGAAGAGGGACAGGGGGAGGGGGACTACACCTTC.

This clonotype was counted at least ten times. The chain uses TRBV5-6 and TRBJ2-7; weak D call: TRBD1 (6 bases). The CDR3 has 14 amino acids. Germline CDR1 SGHDT, CDR2 YYEEEE. Trimming shortened V by 2 bases and J by 0 bases, and 9 bases separated the two germline ends. The DNA of the CDR3 is TGTGCCAGCAGCTTTCGACAGGTCTCCTACGAGCAGTACTTC. Protein: CASSFRQVSYEQYF.